Below are 8 T cell receptor beta chains sequenced from a single sample in a study of control samples from healthy donors and cancer patients. The data were produced by immunoSEQ multiplex PCR, yet TCRdb's version contains in-frame clones alone and is incomplete. The sample yields about 70,000 clones, more than 70% seen once. Source material: PBMCs. Receptors were obtained from a woman aged 45-59 years with head and neck cancer.

Here the CDR3 reads CASSLGHTLYGYTF. The CDR3 DNA sequence: TGCGCCAGCAGCTTGGGACACACCCTCTATGGCTACACCTTC. The rearrangement links TRBV5-1 to TRBJ1-2; unclear D gene. This CDR3 spans 14 amino acids. CDR1 and CDR2 from the germline V gene are SGHRS and YFSETQ. The ends were cut back, 0 bases at V and 4 bases at J, with 10 bases in the middle.

The chain couples TRBV19 to TRBJ1-5, with 8 nucleotides matching TRBD1. The CDR3 consists of 16 residues. The ends lost 4 bases at V and 2 bases at J; junction bases unmatched: 7. The germline V gene encodes CDR1 LNHDA and CDR2 SQIVND (reference sequence). The CDR3 spells CASSTQGASGNQPQHF. CDR3 coding DNA: TGTGCCAGTAGTACCCAGGGGGCGTCAGGCAATCAGCCCCAGCATTTT.

This clone was recorded once. This rearrangement joins TRBV30 to TRBJ2-3; a weak D match, TRBD1 (5 bases). The length of the CDR3 is 14 residues. Germline V gene lookup returns CDR1 GTSNPN and CDR2 SVGIG (reference sequence). V lost 2 bases to trimming and J lost 2 bases, with 11 bases between them. DNA of the CDR3: TGTGCCTGGAGTACAGGAACCTACACAGATACGCAGTATTTT. This encodes CAWSTGTYTDTQYF. Together with reference TRBV30 and TRBJ2-3, the CDR3 gives the full variable domain: SQTIHQWPATLVQPVGSPLSLECTVEGTSNPNLYWYRQAAGRGLQLLFYSVGIGQISSEVPQNLSASRPQDRQFILSSKKLLLSDSGFYLCAWSTGTYTDTQYFGPGTRLTVL.

V usage is TRBV19 and J usage is TRBJ2-7; D is undetermined. Trimming stripped 8 bases from V and 5 bases from J, with 10 bases between. CDR3 size: 11 residues. From germline, CDR1 is LNHDA and CDR2 SQIVND (reference sequence). The CDR3, as DNA: TGTGCCAGTTCAGGTTTCGACGAGCAGTACTTC. Encoded protein: CASSGFDEQYF.

The V call is TRBV7-9, the J call TRBJ2-2; D is undetermined. The V end lost 5 bases, the J end lost 6 bases, and 7 bases lay between the germline ends. This CDR3 comprises 12 residues. CDR1 SEHNR and CDR2 FQNEAQ come from the germline V gene (reference sequence). CDR3 amino acids: CASSPGPGELFF. As DNA, the CDR3 is TGTGCCAGCAGCCCCGGGCCCGGGGAGCTGTTTTTT.

The chain links TRBV4-2 to TRBJ1-4, with 9 bases matching TRBD1. The CDR3 consists of 15 residues. Germline V gene sequence: CDR1 LGHNA, CDR2 YNFKEQ. Trimming removed 2 bases from V and 8 bases from J; junction bases left unmatched: 6. The CDR3 region is CASSQPGQGDEKLFF. The CDR3 nucleotides are TGTGCCAGCAGCCAACCGGGACAGGGTGACGAAAAACTGTTTTTT.

The chain employs TRBV7-8 and TRBJ1-2, with 7 nucleotides matching TRBD1. Germline CDR1 and CDR2: SGHVS and FQNEAQ. The CDR3 runs to 12 residues. V lost 1 base to trimming and J lost 10 bases; unmatched junction nucleotides: 3. CDR3 loop: CASSLGTGDYTF. In DNA, the CDR3 is TGTGCCAGCAGCTTAGGGACAGGCGACTACACCTTC.

The chain uses TRBV6-4 and TRBJ2-3; 12 nucleotides line up with TRBD2. V was clipped by 5 bases and J by 4 bases; unmatched bases: 7. CDR3 length: 16 amino acids. In germline, CDR1 is MRHNA, CDR2 SNTAGT. As DNA, the CDR3 is TGTGCCAGCAGTCCCGCTAGCGGGGGGGCGGCAGATACGCAGTATTTT. This translates into CASSPASGGAADTQYF.